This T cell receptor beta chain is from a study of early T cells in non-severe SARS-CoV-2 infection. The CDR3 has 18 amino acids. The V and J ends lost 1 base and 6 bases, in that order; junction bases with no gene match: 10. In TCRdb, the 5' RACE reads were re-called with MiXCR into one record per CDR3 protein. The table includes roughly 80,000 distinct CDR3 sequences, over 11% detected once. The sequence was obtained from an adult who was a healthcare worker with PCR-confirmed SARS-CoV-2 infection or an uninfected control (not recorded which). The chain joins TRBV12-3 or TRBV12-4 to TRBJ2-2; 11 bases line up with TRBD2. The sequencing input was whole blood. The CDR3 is CASSLGDSGRAQPGELFF. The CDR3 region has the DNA TGTGCCAGCAGTTTAGGCGATAGCGGGAGGGCCCAACCCGGGGAGCTGTTTTTT.